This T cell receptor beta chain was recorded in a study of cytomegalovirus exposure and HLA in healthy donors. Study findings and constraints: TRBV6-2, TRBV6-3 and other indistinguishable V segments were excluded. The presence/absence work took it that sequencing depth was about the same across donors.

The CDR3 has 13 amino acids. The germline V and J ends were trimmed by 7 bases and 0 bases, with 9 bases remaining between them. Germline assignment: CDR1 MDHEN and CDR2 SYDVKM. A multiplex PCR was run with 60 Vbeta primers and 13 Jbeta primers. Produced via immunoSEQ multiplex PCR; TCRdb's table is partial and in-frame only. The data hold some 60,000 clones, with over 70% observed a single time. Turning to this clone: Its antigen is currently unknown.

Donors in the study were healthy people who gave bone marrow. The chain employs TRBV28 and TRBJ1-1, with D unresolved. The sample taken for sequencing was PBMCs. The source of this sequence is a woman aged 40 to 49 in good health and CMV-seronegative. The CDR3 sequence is CASTREVNTEAFF. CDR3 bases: TGTGCCAGCACCCGGGAAGTGAACACTGAAGCTTTCTTT.